Following are 30 T cell receptor beta chains from one sample sequenced in a study of T-cell memory formation after mild COVID-19. Via MiXCR, TCRdb re-called the 5' RACE reads, giving one row per CDR3 protein. The repertoire holds 450,000 or so distinct CDR3 sequences, with around 25% as singletons. The sequenced material came from PBMCs or a T cell subset sorted from them (not recorded which). Receptor source: an adult woman who had mild COVID-19 (a few samples of this study predate the infection). Cell type and time point are not known.

This clonotype was seen a handful of times. The chain combines TRBV6-5 with TRBJ1-1, with TRBD1 as a possible D gene (6 bases). Germline V gene sequence: CDR1 MNHEY, CDR2 SVGAGI. V was trimmed by 7 bases and J by 3 bases, leaving 21 bases between them. The length of the CDR3 is 16 residues. DNA of the CDR3: TGTGCCAGCACCACCGGACCCGCAGGGGAGCACACTGAAGCTTTCTTT. It is translated as CASTTGPAGEHTEAFF.

The chain employs TRBV4-2 and TRBJ2-1, with a tentative D call TRBD1 (5 bases). Deletions cut 5 bases from V and 0 bases from J, with 17 bases between. This CDR3 has 17 amino acids. Germline CDR1 LGHNA, CDR2 YNFKEQ. The DNA of the CDR3 is TGTGCCAGCAGCTTCCCGGTGGACACAAGCTCCTACAATGAGCAGTTCTTC. Translated, it gives CASSFPVDTSSYNEQFF.

The chain links TRBV30 to TRBJ2-3; unclear D gene. Trimming pared 2 bases from V and 0 bases from J, leaving 12 bases between. Germline values: CDR1 GTSNPN, CDR2 SVGIG (reference sequence). The length of the CDR3 is 15 residues. The CDR3 reads CAWSRRASSTDTQYF. The CDR3 region has the DNA TGTGCCTGGAGTCGCCGCGCATCTAGCACAGATACGCAGTATTTT.

In DNA, the CDR3 is TGTGCCAGCAGAATCAACAGGGCAGATACGCAGTATTTT. This translates into CASRINRADTQYF. The chain employs TRBV2 and TRBJ2-3, with D possibly matching TRBD1 (6 bases). Germline values: CDR1 SNHLY, CDR2 FYNNEI. The CDR3 is made up of 13 amino acids. V was shortened by 6 bases and J by 4 bases, with 11 bases between the two germline ends.

The V and J genes are TRBV12-3 or TRBV12-4 and TRBJ2-6; 8 nucleotides align to TRBD1. This CDR3 is 16 amino acids long. V gave up 4 bases and J gave up 2 bases; unmatched junction bases: 4. CDR3 loop: CASSWTGQAGANVLTF. In nucleotides, the CDR3 is TGTGCCAGCAGTTGGACAGGGCAAGCTGGGGCCAACGTCCTGACTTTC.

V usage is TRBV5-1 and J usage is TRBJ2-1; 8 bases agree with TRBD2. Germline V CDR1 and CDR2: SGHRS, YFSETQ. This CDR3 region has 15 residues. With V trimmed by 3 bases and J by 5 bases, 7 bases remained unmatched. The CDR3 loop is CASSSAGTRDNEQFF. The CDR3 DNA is TGCGCCAGCAGCTCAGCCGGGACTAGAGACAATGAGCAGTTCTTC.

This clonotype has a handful of counts. In DNA form, the CDR3 reads TGCGCCAGCAGCTTGGATCCCCGCCGGGGGGAGACCCAGTACTTC. Protein sequence: CASSLDPRRGETQYF. This chain connects TRBV5-1 to TRBJ2-5; tentatively, D is TRBD2 (6 bases). The CDR3 consists of 15 residues. Trimming cost V 0 bases and J 5 bases, with 14 bases left between them. Germline CDR1 is SGHRS and CDR2 is YFSETQ.

V gene TRBV6-5 combines with J gene TRBJ1-5, with D perhaps TRBD1 (5 bases). V was pared by 7 bases and J by 8 bases, with 18 bases between. CDR1 is MNHEY and CDR2 is SVGAGI in the germline V gene. There are 14 residues in the CDR3. CDR3 nucleotides: TGTGCCAGCAAAGTCGGGGCGGCTGGGGAGCCCCAGCATTTT. Translating it yields CASKVGAAGEPQHF.

There are a few counts of this clonotype. This chain links TRBV20-1 with TRBJ2-7; D remains ambiguous. CDR3 length equals 14 residues. CDR1 and CDR2 (germline): DFQATT, SNEGSKA (reference sequence). V shed 6 bases and J shed 0 bases, with 15 bases lying between them. The CDR3 here is CSAEPVGNSYEQYF. CDR3 sequence (DNA): TGCAGTGCCGAACCGGTAGGCAACTCCTACGAGCAGTACTTC.

The V and J genes are TRBV6-2 or TRBV6-3 and TRBJ2-7; D uncertain. Trimming removed 0 bases from V and 0 bases from J, with 3 bases in between. The CDR3 has 13 residues. In germline, CDR1 is MNHEY, CDR2 SVGEGT. The CDR3 coding sequence is TGTGCCAGCAGTTACTCCCTCTCCTACGAGCAGTACTTC. Translating gives CASSYSLSYEQYF.

The rearrangement joins TRBV15 to TRBJ1-2; possibly TRBD1 for D (5 bases). Deletions cut 3 bases from V and 2 bases from J, with 7 bases between. The germline V gene encodes CDR1 LNHNV and CDR2 YYDKDF (reference sequence). CDR3 length equals 13 residues. CDR3 DNA: TGTGCCACCAGCAGTGAGGGGAACTATGGCTACACCTTC. This translates into CATSSEGNYGYTF.

This clonotype was recorded many times. The chain carries TRBV20-1 and TRBJ2-1; 12 nucleotides agree with TRBD2. The J segment lost 8 bases and the V segment lost 6 bases, leaving 8 bases of the junction unmatched. The germline V gene encodes CDR1 DFQATT and CDR2 SNEGSKA (reference sequence). CDR3 size: 14 residues. The CDR3 protein is CSAMTSGSSDEQFF. CDR3 DNA sequence: TGCAGTGCGATGACTAGCGGGAGTTCCGATGAGCAGTTCTTC.

This clonotype was observed at least ten times. The CDR3 DNA sequence: TGCAGTGCTAGAGGGGCTAGCGAGTACAATGAGCAGTTCTTC. Translated: CSARGASEYNEQFF. J is TRBJ2-1 and V is TRBV20-1; tentative D call: TRBD2 (6 bases). Germline V CDR1 and CDR2: DFQATT, SNEGSKA (reference sequence). CDR3 length: 14 amino acids. V lost 1 base, J lost 4 bases, and 11 bases lay in between.

This clonotype was found a few times. The CDR3 DNA is TGCGCCAGCAGCAATGGCGGCCAGAAGAACTCACCCCTCCACTTT. Protein sequence: CASSNGGQKNSPLHF. The chain recombines TRBV5-1 with TRBJ1-6; D is ambiguous. Trimming removed 4 bases from V and 10 bases from J, with 18 bases in between. This CDR3 comprises 15 residues. CDR1 is SGHRS, CDR2 YFSETQ, per germline.

This clonotype was seen ten or more times. The J gene is TRBJ2-7, the V gene TRBV12-3 or TRBV12-4; no definite D call. V lost 1 base to trimming and J lost 7 bases, with 5 bases between them. CDR3 length: 11 residues. CDR3 sequence reads: CASSLVDEQYF. The DNA of the CDR3 is TGTGCCAGCAGTTTAGTTGATGAGCAGTACTTC.

A word on this clonotype: At one of its ends the junction is not consistent with the germline gene, which may arise from a read error. The chain recombines TRBV5-6 with TRBJ2-5, with a possible D match to TRBD1 (6 bases). CDR3 length equals 14 residues. The germline CDR1 and CDR2 sequences are SGHDT and YYEEEE. The CDR3 region is CASSLVDRQETKYF. In DNA form, the CDR3 reads TGTGCCAGCAGCTTGGTCGACAGGCAAGAGACCAAGTACTTC.

The sample holds many counts of this clonotype. V and J are TRBV10-3 and TRBJ1-2; D possibly corresponds to TRBD1 (5 bases). V was pared by 6 bases and J by 1 base, with 6 bases between. The CDR3 length is 12 residues. Germline V CDR1 and CDR2: ENHRY, SYGVKD. The CDR3 DNA follows: TGTGCCATCAGCGACAGTAACTATGGCTACACCTTC. Translating gives CAISDSNYGYTF.

This clonotype appeared many times. V gene TRBV7-2 combines with J gene TRBJ2-5, with D maybe TRBD1 (5 bases). Germline V gene lookup returns CDR1 SGHTA and CDR2 FQGNSA. There are 14 residues in the CDR3. The V end lost 0 bases, the J end lost 4 bases, and 9 bases lay between the germline ends. This CDR3 is CASSLAGRGETQYF. The CDR3 region has the DNA TGTGCCAGCAGCTTAGCTGGTAGGGGAGAGACCCAGTACTTC.

This clonotype was counted between two and nine times. Here the CDR3 DNA reads TGTGCCACCAGTCTCGGGGAGACCCAGTACTTC. Amino acid sequence: CATSLGETQYF. J is TRBJ2-5 and V is TRBV24-1; D not certain. The germline CDR1 and CDR2 sequences are KGHDR and SFDVKD. Trimming left V 6 bases short and J 5 bases short, with 6 bases between. There are 11 residues in the CDR3.

There are a few counts of this clonotype. This sequence joins TRBV20-1 and TRBJ2-1; TRBD2 is a possible D gene (6 bases). The germline gives CDR1 DFQATT, CDR2 SNEGSKA (reference sequence). The CDR3 sequence is 12 residues long. V was trimmed by 3 bases and J by 6 bases, leaving 9 bases between them. This chain's CDR3 is CSARRDSNEQFF. CDR3 nucleotide sequence: TGCAGTGCTAGGAGGGACTCCAATGAGCAGTTCTTC.

This clonotype was seen only a few times. The V gene is TRBV7-3, the J gene TRBJ2-2; D is tentatively TRBD1 or TRBD2 (7 bases each). The germline V gene has CDR1 SGHTA and CDR2 FQGTGA. CDR3 length equals 13 residues. V dropped 5 bases and J dropped 9 bases, with 13 bases sitting between them. The CDR3 loop reads CASSPGGGRELFF. CDR3 nucleotide sequence: TGTGCCAGCAGCCCAGGGGGGGGAAGGGAGCTGTTTTTT. The whole variable domain, remainder taken from reference TRBV7-3 and TRBJ2-2, is GAGVSQTPSNKVTEKGKYVELRCDPISGHTALYWYRQSLGQGPEFLIYFQGTGAADDSGLPNDRFFAVRPEGSVSTLKIQRTERGDSAVYLCASSPGGGRELFFGEGSRLTVL.

This clonotype turned up a few times. The chain is built from TRBV18 and TRBJ2-1; D ambiguous. This CDR3 spans 12 amino acids. CDR1 and CDR2 from the germline V gene are KGHSH and LQKENI. V was clipped by 3 bases and J by 7 bases, with 7 bases between them. CDR3 bases: TGTGCCAGCTCACCGGACGGAAATGAGCAGTTCTTC. Protein sequence: CASSPDGNEQFF.

This clonotype was seen a handful of times. The chain employs TRBV5-1 and TRBJ2-7; D is perhaps TRBD1 or TRBD2 (5 bases each). Trimming removed 5 bases at V and 3 bases at J, with 15 bases between. This CDR3 is 14 amino acids long. The germline V gene encodes CDR1 SGHRS and CDR2 YFSETQ. CDR3 in DNA: TGCGCCAGCAGTGAGCCGCAGGGAGTCTACGAGCAGTACTTC. It encodes CASSEPQGVYEQYF. Combining the CDR3 with reference TRBV5-1 and TRBJ2-7 gives the whole variable domain KAGVTQTPRYLIKTRGQQVTLSCSPISGHRSVSWYQQTPGQGLQFLFEYFSETQRNKGNFPGRFSGRQFSNSRSEMNVSTLELGDSALYLCASSEPQGVYEQYFGPGTRLTVT.

This clonotype was detected a few times. This chain uses TRBV2 with TRBJ2-2; weak D call: TRBD2 (6 bases). The CDR3 is 15 residues long. The V gene lost 4 bases and the J gene lost 5 bases, with 14 bases spanning the gap. CDR1 and CDR2 from the germline V gene are SNHLY and FYNNEI. CDR3 in amino acids: CASSVREVFTGELFF. The CDR3 DNA sequence: TGTGCCAGCAGTGTCAGGGAGGTATTTACCGGGGAGCTGTTTTTT.

This clonotype came up a few times. The chain uses TRBV28 and TRBJ2-2, with a possible D match to TRBD1 (6 bases). CDR3 length: 15 amino acids. Trimming removed 2 bases from V and 7 bases from J, with 14 bases in between. Germline CDR1 and CDR2: MDHEN and SYDVKM. CDR3 DNA: TGTGCCAGCAGTTTAACTACAGGGAGCGGCGGGGAGCTGTTTTTT. This gives the protein CASSLTTGSGGELFF.

This sequence joins TRBV6-5 and TRBJ2-1, with D tentatively TRBD1 (5 bases). The CDR3 sequence is 11 residues long. The V and J ends lost 8 bases and 6 bases respectively, with 8 bases between them. The V gene's germline CDR1 is MNHEY and CDR2 SVGAGI. The CDR3 spells CASGQGNEQFF. The CDR3 bases are TGTGCCAGCGGCCAGGGCAATGAGCAGTTCTTC.

The chain combines TRBV6-6 with TRBJ2-7; D might be TRBD2 (6 bases). The V end was cut by 4 bases, the J end by 1 base, with 11 bases between. CDR1 and CDR2 (germline): MNHNY, SVGAGI (reference sequence). The length of the CDR3 is 14 residues. DNA for the CDR3: TGTGCCAGCAGTTTTGCCGGGGGATCCTACGAGCAGTACTTC. Translating gives CASSFAGGSYEQYF.

This clonotype was counted many times. The chain links TRBV6-5 to TRBJ2-7, with D hard to call. This CDR3 is built from 14 residues. Trimming took off 2 bases at V and 0 bases at J, with 8 bases between the two ends. CDR1 is MNHEY and CDR2 is SVGAGI in the germline V gene. This chain's CDR3 is CASSYIPNSYEQYF. CDR3 in DNA: TGTGCCAGCAGTTACATCCCGAACTCCTACGAGCAGTACTTC.

This clonotype has a handful of counts. The chain employs TRBV15 and TRBJ2-3, with 10 bases fitting TRBD2. V dropped 1 base and J dropped 4; count of bases not matched to a gene: 8. This CDR3 contains 17 residues. Germline V gene lookup returns CDR1 LNHNV and CDR2 YYDKDF (reference sequence). CDR3 bases: TGTGCCACCAGCAGAGTAGGGCCAGCGGGAGGGCCAGATACGCAGTATTTT. It encodes CATSRVGPAGGPDTQYF.

This clonotype was observed at least ten times. The rearrangement links TRBV24-1 to TRBJ2-3; 9 bases align to TRBD2. The CDR3 runs to 18 residues. V was clipped by 1 base and J by 1 base; unmatched bases: 8. The germline V gene has CDR1 KGHDR and CDR2 SFDVKD. The CDR3 protein is CATSDLWSSGRGTDTQYF. CDR3 nucleotide sequence: TGTGCCACCAGTGATTTATGGAGTAGCGGGAGAGGCACAGATACGCAGTATTTT.